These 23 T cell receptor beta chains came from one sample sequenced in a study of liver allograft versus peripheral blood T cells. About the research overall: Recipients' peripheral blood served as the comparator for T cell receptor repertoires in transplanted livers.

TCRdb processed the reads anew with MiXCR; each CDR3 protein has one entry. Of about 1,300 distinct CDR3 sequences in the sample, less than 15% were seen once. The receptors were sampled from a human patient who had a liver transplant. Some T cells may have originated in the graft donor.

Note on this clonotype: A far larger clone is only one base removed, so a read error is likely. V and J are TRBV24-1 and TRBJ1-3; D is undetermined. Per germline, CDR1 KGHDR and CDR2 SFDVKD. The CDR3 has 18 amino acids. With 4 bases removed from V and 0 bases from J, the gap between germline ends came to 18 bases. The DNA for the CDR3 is TGTGCCACCAGTGAGTCGAAAGGGTTGTTCTTCTCTGGAAACACCATATATTTT. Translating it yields CATSESKGLFFSGNTIYF.

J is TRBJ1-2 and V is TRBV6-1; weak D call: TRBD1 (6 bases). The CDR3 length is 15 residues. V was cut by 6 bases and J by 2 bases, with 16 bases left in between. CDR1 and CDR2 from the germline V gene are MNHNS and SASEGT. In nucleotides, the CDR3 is TGTGCCAGCAGGATACCACAGGGAGGAAACTATGGCTACACCTTC. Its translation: CASRIPQGGNYGYTF.

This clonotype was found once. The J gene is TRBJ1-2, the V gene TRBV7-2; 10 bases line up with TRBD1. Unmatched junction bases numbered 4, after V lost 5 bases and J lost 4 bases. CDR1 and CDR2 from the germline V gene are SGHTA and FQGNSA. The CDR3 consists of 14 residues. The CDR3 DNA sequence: TGTGCCAGCAGCCGCGACAGGGGGCCCTATGGCTACACCTTC. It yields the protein CASSRDRGPYGYTF.

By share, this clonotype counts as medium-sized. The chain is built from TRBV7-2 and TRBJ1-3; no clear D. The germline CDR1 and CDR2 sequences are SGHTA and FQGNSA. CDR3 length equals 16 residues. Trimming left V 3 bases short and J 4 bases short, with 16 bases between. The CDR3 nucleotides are TGTGCCAGCAGCTTTGCCCCGCAAGGCGGCGGAAACACCATATATTTT. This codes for CASSFAPQGGGNTIYF.

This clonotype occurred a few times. The CDR3, as DNA: TGTGCCAGCAGCTTGGGACAGGGGTTCGGGGACTATGGCTACACCTTC. Protein: CASSLGQGFGDYGYTF. The chain links TRBV5-4 to TRBJ1-2; 8 bases agree with TRBD1. Germline V gene data show CDR1 as SGHNT and CDR2 as YYREEE (reference sequence). The CDR3 covers 16 residues. With V trimmed by 0 bases and J by 3 bases, 7 bases remained unmatched.

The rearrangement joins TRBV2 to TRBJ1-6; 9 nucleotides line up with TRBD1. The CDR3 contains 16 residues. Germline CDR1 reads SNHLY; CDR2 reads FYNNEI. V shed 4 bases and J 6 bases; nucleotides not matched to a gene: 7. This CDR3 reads CASSAPGQGSNSPLHF. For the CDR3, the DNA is TGTGCCAGCAGTGCCCCGGGACAGGGCTCTAATTCACCCCTCCACTTT.

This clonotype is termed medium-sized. CDR3 amino acids: CASGQGSNYGYTF. For the CDR3, the DNA is TGTGCTAGTGGTCAGGGAAGTAACTATGGCTACACCTTC. This rearrangement joins TRBV12-5 to TRBJ1-2; D is possibly TRBD1 (5 bases). The V gene's germline CDR1 is LGHNT and CDR2 FRNRAP. Between the trimmed V and J ends, which lost 5 bases and 1 base, there was a span of 8 bases. The CDR3 consists of 13 residues.

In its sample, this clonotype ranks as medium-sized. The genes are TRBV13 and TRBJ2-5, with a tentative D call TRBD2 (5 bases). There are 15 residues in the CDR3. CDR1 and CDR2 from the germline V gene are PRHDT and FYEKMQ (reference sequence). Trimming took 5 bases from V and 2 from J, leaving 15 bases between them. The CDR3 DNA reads TGTGCCAGCAGCCATTTGGTGAGCGGACAAGAGACCCAGTACTTC. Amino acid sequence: CASSHLVSGQETQYF.

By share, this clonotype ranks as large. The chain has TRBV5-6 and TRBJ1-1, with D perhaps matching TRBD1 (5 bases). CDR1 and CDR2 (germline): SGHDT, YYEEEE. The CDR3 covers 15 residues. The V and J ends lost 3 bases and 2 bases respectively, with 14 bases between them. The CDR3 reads CASSSVGTPNTEAFF. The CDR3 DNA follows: TGTGCCAGCAGCTCGGTGGGGACCCCAAACACTGAAGCTTTCTTT. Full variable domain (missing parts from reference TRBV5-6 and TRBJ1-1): DAGVTQSPTHLIKTRGQQVTLRCSPKSGHDTVSWYQQALGQGPQFIFQYYEEEERQRGNFPDRFSGHQFPNYSSELNVNALLLGDSALYLCASSSVGTPNTEAFFGQGTRLTVV.

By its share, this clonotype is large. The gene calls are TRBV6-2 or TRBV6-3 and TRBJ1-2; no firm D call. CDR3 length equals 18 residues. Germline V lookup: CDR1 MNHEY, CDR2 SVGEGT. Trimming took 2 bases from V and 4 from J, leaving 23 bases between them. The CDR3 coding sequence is TGTGCCAGCAGTTACCTTCCAGCAGCCCGACGGGCTCCCTATGGCTACACCTTC. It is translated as CASSYLPAARRAPYGYTF.

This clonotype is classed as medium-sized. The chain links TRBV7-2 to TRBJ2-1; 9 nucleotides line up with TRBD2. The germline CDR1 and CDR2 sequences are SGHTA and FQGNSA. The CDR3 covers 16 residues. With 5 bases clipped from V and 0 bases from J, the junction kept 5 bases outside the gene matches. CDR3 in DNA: TGTGCCAGCAGCACCCAAGCGGGAGGCTCCTACAATGAGCAGTTCTTC. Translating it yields CASSTQAGGSYNEQFF.

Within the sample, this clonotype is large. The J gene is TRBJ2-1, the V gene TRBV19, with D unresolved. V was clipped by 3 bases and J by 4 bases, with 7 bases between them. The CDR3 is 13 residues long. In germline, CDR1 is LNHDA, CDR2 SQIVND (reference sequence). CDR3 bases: TGTGCCAGTAGTATCCCCCCGTACAATGAGCAGTTCTTC. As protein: CASSIPPYNEQFF.

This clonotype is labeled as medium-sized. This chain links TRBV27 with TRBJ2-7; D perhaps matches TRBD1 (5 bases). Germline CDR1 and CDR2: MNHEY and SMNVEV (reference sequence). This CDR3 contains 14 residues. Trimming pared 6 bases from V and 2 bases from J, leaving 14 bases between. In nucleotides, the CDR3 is TGTGCCAGCAGCCGCGCAGGGCCCCCCTACGAGCAGTACTTC. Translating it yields CASSRAGPPYEQYF.

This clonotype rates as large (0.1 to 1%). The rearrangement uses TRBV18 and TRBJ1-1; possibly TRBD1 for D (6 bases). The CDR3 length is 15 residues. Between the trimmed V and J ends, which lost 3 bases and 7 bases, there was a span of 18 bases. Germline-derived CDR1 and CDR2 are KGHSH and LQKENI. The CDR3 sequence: CASSPSQGRGIEAFF. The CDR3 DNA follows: TGTGCCAGCTCACCCTCACAGGGTCGGGGGATTGAAGCTTTCTTT.

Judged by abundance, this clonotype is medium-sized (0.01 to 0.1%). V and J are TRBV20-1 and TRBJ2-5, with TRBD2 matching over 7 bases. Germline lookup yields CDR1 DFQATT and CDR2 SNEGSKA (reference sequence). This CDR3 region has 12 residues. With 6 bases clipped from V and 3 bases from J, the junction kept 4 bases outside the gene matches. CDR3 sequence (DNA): TGCAGTGCCGGGGAGGGGAAAGAGACCCAGTACTTC. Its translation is CSAGEGKETQYF.

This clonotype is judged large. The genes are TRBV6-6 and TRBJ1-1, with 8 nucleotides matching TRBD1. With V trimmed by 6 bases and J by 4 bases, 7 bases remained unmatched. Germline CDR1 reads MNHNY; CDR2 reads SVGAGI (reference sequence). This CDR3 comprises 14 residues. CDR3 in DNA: TGTGCCAGCAGGGACAGGGCTCTAAGCACTGAAGCTTTCTTT. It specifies CASRDRALSTEAFF.

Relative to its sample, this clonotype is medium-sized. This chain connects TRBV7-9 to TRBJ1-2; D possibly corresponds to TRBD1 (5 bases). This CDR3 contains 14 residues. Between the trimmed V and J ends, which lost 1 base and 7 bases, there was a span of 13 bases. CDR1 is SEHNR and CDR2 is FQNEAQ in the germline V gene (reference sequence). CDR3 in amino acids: CASSLGDGARGYTF. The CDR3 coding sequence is TGTGCCAGCAGCTTAGGAGATGGGGCGCGTGGCTACACCTTC.

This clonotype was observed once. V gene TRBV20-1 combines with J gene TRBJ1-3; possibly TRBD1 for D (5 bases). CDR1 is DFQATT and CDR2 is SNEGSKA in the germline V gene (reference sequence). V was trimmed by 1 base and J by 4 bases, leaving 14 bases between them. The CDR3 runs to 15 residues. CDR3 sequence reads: CSARGRDPSGNTIYF. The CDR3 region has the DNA TGCAGTGCTAGAGGACGGGACCCCTCAGGAAACACCATATATTTT.

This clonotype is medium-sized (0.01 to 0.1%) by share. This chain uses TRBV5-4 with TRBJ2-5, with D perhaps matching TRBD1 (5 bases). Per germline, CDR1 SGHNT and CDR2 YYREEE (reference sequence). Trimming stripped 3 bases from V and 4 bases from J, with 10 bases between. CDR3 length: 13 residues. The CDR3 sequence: CASSSRVPETQYF. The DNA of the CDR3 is TGTGCCAGCAGCTCCAGGGTACCAGAGACCCAGTACTTC. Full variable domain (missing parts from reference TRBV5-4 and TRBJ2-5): ETGVTQSPTHLIKTRGQQVTLRCSSQSGHNTVSWYQQALGQGPQFIFQYYREEENGRGNFPPRFSGLQFPNYSSELNVNALELDDSALYLCASSSRVPETQYFGPGTRLLVL.

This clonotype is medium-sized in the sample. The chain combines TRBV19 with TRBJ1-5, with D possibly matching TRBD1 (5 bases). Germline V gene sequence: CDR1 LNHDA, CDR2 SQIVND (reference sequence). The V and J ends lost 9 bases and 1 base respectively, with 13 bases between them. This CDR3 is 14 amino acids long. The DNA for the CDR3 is TGTGCCAGCCCGGGACGTGAAAGCAATCAGCCCCAGCATTTT. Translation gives CASPGRESNQPQHF.

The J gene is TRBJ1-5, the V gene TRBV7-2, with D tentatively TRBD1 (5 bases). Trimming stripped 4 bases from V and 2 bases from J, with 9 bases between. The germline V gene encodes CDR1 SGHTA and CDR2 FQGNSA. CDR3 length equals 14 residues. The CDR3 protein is CASSYWGGNQPQHF. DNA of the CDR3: TGTGCCAGCAGCTACTGGGGCGGCAATCAGCCCCAGCATTTT.

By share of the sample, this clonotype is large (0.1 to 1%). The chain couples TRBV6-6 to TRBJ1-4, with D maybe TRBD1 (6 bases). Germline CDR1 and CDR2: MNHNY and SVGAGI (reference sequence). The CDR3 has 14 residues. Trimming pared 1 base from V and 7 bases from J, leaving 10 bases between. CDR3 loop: CASSYYRGGEKLFF. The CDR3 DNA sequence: TGTGCCAGCAGTTACTACAGAGGGGGTGAAAAACTGTTTTTT.

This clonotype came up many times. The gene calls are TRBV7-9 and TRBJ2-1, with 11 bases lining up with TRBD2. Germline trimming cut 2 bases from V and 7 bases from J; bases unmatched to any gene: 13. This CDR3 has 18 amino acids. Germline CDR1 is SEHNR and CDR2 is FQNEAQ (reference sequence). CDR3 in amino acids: CASSLMVRLAGRGNEQFF. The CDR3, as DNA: TGTGCCAGCAGCTTAATGGTCCGACTAGCGGGGAGGGGAAATGAGCAGTTCTTC.